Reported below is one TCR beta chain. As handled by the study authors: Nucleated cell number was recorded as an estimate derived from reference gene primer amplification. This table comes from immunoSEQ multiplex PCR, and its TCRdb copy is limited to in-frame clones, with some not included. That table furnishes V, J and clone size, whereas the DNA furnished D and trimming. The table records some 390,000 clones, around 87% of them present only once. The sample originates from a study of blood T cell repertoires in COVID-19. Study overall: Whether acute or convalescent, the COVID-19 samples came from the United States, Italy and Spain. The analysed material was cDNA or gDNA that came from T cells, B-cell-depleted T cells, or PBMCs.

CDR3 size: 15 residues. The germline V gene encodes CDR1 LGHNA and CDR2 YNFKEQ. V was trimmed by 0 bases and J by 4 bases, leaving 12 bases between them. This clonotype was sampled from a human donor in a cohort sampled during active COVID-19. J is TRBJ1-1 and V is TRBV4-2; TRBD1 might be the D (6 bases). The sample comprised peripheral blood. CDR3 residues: CASSQDGGRVTEAFF. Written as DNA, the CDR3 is TGTGCCAGCAGCCAAGACGGGGGGCGGGTCACTGAAGCTTTCTTT.